This T cell receptor beta chain was recovered during a study of shared clonotypes between healthy human individuals. Deep level was the assay's run setting. Method: immunoSEQ multiplex PCR; TCRdb's copy keeps in-frame clones and lacks some. The sample lists about 510,000 clones, about 96% seen once, with approximately 0.06% in the top ten. Germline-derived CDR1 and CDR2 are MNHNS and SASEGT. Trimming at V came to 4 bases and at J to 4 bases, leaving 3 bases not matched to a gene. CDR3 length: 13 residues. Sequenced input: naive CD4+ T cells sorted from blood. Subset in this sample: CD45RA+ positively selected. The chain combines TRBV6-1 with TRBJ2-7; 8 nucleotides match TRBD2. The clonotype originates from a woman in her 30s in good health. The CDR3, as DNA: TGTGCCAGCAGTGCGAGCGGGAGATACGAGCAGTACTTC. This sequence encodes CASSASGRYEQYF.